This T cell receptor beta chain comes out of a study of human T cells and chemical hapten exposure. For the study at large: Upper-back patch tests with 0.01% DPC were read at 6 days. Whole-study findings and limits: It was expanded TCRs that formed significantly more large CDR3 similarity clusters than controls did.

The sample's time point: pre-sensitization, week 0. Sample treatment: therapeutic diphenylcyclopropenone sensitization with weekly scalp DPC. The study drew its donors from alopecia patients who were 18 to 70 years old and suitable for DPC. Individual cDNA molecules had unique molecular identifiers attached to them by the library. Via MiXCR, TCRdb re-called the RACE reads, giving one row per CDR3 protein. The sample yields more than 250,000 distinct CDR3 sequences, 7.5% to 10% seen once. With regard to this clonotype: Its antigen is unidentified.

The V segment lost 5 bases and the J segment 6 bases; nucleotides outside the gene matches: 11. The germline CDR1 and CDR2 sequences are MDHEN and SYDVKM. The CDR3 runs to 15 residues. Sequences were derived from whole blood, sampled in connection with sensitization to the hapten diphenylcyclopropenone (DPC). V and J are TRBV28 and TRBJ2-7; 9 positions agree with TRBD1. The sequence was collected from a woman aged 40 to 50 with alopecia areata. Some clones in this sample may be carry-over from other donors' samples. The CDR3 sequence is CASSQAGTGRREQYF. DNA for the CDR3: TGTGCCAGCAGTCAGGCCGGGACAGGGCGCCGCGAGCAGTACTTC.